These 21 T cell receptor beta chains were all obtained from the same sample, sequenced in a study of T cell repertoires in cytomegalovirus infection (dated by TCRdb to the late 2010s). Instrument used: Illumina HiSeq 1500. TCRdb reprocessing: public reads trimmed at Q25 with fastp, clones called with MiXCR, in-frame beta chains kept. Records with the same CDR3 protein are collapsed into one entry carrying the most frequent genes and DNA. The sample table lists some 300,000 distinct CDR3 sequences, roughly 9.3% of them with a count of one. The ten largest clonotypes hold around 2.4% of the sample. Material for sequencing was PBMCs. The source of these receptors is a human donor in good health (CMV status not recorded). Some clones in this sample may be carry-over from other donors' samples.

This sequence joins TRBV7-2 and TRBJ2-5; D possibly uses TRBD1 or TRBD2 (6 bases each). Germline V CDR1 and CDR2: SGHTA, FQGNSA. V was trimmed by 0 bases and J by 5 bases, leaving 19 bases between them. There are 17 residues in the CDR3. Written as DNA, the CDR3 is TGTGCCAGCAGCTTAGCTGTCTTGGGGGGCCGGGGGGAGACCCAGTACTTC. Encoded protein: CASSLAVLGGRGETQYF.

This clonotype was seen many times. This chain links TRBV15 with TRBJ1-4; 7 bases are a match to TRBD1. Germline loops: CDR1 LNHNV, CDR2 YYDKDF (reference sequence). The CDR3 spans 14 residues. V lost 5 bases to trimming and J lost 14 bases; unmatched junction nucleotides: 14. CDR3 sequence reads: CATSDLDREAPLFF. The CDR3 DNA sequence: TGTGCCACCAGCGACCTTGACAGGGAGGCCCCTCTGTTTTTT.

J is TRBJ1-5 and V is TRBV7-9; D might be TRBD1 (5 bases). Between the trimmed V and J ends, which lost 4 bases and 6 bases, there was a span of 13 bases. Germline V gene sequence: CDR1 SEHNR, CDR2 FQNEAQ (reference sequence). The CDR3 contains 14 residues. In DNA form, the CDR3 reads TGTGCCAGCAGCTCCATGACAGCGGGTCAGCCCCAGCATTTT. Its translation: CASSSMTAGQPQHF.

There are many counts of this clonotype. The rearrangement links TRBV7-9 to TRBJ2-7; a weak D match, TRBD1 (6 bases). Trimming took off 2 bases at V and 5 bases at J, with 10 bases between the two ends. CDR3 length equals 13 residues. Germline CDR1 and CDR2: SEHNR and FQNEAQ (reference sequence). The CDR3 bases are TGTGCCAGCAGCTTATCGGGACAAAACGAGCAGTACGTC. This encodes CASSLSGQNEQYV.

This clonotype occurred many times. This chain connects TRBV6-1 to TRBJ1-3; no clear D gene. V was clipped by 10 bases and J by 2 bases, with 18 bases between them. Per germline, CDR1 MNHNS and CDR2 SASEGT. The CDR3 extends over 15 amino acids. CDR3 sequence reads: CATARDVVTGNTIYF. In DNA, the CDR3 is TGTGCCACCGCAAGGGATGTTGTTACTGGAAACACCATATATTTT.

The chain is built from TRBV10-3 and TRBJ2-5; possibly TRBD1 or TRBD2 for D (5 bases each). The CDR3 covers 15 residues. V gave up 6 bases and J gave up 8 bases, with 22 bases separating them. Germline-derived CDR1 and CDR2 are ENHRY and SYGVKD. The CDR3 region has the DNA TGTGCCATCAGGGCGGAGGACACCTCTTCGAAAACCCAGTACTTC. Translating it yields CAIRAEDTSSKTQYF.

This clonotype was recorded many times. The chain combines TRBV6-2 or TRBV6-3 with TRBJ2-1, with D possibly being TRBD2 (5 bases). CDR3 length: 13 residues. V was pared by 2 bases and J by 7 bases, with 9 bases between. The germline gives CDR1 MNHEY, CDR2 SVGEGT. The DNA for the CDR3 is TGTGCCAGCAGTTACCGAGGGAAGAATGAGCAGTTCTTC. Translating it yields CASSYRGKNEQFF.

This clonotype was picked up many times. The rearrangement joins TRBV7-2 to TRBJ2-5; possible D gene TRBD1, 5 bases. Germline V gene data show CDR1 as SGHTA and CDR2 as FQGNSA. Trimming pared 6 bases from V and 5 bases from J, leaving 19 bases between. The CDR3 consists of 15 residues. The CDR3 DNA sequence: TGTGCCAGCAGGATGATGGGCAGGGATGGGGAGACCCAGTACTTC. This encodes CASRMMGRDGETQYF.

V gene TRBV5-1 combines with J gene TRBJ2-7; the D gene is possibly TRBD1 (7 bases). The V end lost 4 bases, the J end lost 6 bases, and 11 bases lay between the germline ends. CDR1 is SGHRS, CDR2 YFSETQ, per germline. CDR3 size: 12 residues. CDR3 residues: CASSAGQLEQYF. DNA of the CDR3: TGCGCCAGCAGCGCGGGACAGCTCGAGCAGTACTTC.

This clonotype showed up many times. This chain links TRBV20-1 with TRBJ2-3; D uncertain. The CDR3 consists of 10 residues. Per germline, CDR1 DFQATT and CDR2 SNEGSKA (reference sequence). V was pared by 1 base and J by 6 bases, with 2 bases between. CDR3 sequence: CSARVDTQYF. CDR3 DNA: TGCAGTGCTAGAGTGGATACGCAGTATTTT.

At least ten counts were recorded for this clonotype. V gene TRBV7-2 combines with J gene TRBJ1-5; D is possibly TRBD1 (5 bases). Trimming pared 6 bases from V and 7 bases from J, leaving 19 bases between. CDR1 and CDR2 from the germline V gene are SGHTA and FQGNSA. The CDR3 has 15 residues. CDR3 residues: CASRSRGDTRQPQHF. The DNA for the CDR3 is TGTGCCAGCAGGTCCCGGGGGGATACGCGACAGCCCCAGCATTTT.

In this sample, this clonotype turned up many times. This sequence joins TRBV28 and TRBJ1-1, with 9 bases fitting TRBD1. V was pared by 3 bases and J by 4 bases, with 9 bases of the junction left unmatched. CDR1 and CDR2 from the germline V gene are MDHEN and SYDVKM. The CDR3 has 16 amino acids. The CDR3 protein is CASSLHTGGDRTEAFF. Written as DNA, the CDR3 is TGTGCCAGCAGTTTGCACACAGGGGGCGATCGCACTGAAGCTTTCTTT.

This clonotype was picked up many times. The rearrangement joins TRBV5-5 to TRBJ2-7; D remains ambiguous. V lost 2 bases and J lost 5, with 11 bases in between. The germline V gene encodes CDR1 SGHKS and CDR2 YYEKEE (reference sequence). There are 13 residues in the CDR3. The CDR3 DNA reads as TGTGCCAGCAGCTTCCAGGCTCGGGACGAGCAGTACGTC. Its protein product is CASSFQARDEQYV.

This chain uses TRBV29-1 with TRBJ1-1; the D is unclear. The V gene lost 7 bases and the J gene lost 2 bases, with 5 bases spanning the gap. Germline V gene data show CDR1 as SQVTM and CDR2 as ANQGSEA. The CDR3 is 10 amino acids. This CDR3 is CSGFNTEAFF. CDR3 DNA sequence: TGCAGCGGTTTCAACACTGAAGCTTTCTTT.

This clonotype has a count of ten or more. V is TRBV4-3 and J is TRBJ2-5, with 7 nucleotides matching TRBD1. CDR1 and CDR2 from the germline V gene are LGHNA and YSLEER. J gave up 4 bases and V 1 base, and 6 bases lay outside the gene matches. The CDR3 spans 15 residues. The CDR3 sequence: CASSQVVSGGETQYF. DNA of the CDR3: TGCGCCAGCAGCCAAGTCGTATCAGGGGGAGAGACCCAGTACTTC.

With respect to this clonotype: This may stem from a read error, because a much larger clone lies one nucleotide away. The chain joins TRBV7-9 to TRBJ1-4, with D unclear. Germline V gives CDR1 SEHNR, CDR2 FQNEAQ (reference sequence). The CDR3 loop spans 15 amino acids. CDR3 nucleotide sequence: TGTGCCGGCAGCTTAGGTTTGGGTTTGGATGAAAAACTGTTTTTT. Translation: CAGSLGLGLDEKLFF.

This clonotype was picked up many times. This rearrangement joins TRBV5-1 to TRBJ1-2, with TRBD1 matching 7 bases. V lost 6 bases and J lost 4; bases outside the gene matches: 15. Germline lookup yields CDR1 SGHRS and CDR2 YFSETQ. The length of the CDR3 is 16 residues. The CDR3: CASTLITGALGYGYTF. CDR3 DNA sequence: TGCGCCAGCACCTTAATTACAGGGGCACTGGGCTATGGCTACACCTTC.

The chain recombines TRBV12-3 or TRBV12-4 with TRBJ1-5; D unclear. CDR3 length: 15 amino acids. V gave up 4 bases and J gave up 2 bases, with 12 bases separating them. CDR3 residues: CASSSHRFGNQPQHF. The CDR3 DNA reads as TGTGCCAGCAGTTCACATCGCTTCGGCAATCAGCCCCAGCATTTT.

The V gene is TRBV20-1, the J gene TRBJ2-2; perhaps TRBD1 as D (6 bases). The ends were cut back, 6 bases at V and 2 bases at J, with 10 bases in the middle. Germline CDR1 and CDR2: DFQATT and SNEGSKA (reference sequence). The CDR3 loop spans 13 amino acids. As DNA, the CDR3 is TGCAGTGCGTCAGGGGCCAACACCGGGGAGCTGTTTTTT. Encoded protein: CSASGANTGELFF.

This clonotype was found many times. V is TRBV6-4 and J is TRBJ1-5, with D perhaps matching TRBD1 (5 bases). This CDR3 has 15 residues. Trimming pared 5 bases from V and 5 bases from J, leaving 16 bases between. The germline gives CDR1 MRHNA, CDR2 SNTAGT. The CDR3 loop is CASSPEPGLHQPQHF. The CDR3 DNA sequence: TGTGCCAGCAGTCCCGAGCCGGGACTTCATCAGCCCCAGCATTTT.

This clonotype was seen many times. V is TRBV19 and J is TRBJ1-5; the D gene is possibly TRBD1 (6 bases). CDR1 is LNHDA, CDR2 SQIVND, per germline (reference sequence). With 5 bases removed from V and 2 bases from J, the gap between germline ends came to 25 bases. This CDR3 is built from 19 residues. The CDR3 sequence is CASSVYRGDTRRGNQPQHF. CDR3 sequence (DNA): TGTGCCAGTAGTGTCTATCGGGGGGACACTCGGCGAGGCAATCAGCCCCAGCATTTT.